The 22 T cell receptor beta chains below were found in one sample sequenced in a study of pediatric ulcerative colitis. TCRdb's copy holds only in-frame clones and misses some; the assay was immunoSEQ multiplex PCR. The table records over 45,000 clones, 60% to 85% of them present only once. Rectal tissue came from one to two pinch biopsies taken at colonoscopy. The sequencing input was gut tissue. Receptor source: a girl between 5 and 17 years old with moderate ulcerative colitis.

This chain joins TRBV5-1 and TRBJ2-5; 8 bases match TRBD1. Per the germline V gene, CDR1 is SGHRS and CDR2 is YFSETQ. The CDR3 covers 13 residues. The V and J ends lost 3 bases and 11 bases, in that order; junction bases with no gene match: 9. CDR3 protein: CASSSPGGREQYF. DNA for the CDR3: TGCGCCAGCAGCTCTCCAGGGGGCCGGGAGCAGTACTTC.

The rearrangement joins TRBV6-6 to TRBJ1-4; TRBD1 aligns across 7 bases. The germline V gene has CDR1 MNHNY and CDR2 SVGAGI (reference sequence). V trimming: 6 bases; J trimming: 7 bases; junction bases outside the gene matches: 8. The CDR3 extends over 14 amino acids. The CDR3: CASRPGGLGEKLFF. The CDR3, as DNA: TGTGCCAGCAGGCCAGGGGGGTTGGGTGAAAAACTGTTTTTT.

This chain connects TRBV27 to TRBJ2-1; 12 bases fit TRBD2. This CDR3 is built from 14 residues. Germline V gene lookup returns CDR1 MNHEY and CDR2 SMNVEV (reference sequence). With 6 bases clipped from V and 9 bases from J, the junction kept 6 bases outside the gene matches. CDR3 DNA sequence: TGTGCCAGCAGGTCGGGACTAGCGGGCGGTGAGCAGTTCTTC. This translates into CASRSGLAGGEQFF.

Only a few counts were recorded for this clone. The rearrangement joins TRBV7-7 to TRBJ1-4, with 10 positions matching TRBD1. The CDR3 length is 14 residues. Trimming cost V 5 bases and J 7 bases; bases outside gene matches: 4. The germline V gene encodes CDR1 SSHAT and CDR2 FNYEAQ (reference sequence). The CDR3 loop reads CASSPDRGFEKLFF. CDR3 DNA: TGTGCCAGCAGCCCGGACAGGGGGTTTGAAAAACTGTTTTTT.

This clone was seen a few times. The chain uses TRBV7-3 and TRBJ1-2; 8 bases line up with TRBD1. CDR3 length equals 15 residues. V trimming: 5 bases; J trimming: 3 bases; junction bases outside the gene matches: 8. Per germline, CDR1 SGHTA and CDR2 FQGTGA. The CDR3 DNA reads TGTGCCAGCAGCCCAGGGACAGGAGGGGACTATGGCTACACCTTC. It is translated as CASSPGTGGDYGYTF.

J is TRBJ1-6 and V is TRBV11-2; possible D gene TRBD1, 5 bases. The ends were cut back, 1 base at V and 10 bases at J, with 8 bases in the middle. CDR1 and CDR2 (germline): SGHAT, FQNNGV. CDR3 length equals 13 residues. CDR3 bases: TGTGCCAGCAGCTTAGTAGGGGAATCACCCCTCCACTTT. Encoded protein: CASSLVGESPLHF.

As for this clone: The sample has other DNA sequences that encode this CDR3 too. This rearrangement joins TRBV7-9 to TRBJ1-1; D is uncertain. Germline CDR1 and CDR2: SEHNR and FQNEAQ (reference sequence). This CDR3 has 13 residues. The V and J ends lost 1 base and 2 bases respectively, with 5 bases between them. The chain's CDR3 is CASSLGRNTEAFF. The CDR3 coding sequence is TGTGCCAGCAGCTTAGGCAGAAACACTGAAGCTTTCTTT. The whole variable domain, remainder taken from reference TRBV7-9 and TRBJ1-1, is DTGVSQNPRHKITKRGQNVTFRCDPISEHNRLYWYRQTLGQGPEFLTYFQNEAQLEKSRLLSDRFSAERPKGSFSTLEIQRTEQGDSAMYLCASSLGRNTEAFFGQGTRLTVV.

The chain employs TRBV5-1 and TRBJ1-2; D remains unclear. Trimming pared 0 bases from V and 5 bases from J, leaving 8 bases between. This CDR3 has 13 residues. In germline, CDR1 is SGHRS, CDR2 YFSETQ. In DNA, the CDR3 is TGCGCCAGCAGCTTGGATTACGGGTATGGCTACACCTTC. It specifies CASSLDYGYGYTF.

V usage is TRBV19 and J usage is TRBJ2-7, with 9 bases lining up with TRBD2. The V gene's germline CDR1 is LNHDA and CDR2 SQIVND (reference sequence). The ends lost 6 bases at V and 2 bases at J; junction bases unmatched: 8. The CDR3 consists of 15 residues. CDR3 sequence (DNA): TGTGCCAGTAGGGAAAGCGGGAGGCCTACCTACGAGCAGTACTTC. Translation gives CASRESGRPTYEQYF. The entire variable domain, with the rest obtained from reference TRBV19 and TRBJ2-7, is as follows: DGGITQSPKYLFRKEGQNVTLSCEQNLNHDAMYWYRQDPGQGLRLIYYSQIVNDFQKGDIAEGYSVSREKKESFPLTVTSAQKNPTAFYLCASRESGRPTYEQYFGPGTRLTVT.

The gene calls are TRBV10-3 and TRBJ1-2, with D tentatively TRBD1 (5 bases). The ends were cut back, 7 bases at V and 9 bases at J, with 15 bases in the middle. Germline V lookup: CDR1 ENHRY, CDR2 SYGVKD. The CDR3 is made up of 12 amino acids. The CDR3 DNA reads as TGTGCCATCACTCCGGGGGGTCTACGCTACACCTTC. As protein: CAITPGGLRYTF.

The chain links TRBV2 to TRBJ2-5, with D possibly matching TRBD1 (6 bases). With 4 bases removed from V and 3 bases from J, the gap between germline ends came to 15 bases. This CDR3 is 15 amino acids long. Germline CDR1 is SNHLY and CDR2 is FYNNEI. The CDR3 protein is CASSGFAGAEETQYF. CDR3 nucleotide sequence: TGTGCCAGCAGTGGTTTCGCAGGGGCGGAAGAGACCCAGTACTTC. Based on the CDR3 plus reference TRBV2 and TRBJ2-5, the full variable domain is EPEVTQTPSHQVTQMGQEVILRCVPISNHLYFYWYRQILGQKVEFLVSFYNNEISEKSEIFDDQFSVERPDGSNFTLKIRSTKLEDSAMYFCASSGFAGAEETQYFGPGTRLLVL.

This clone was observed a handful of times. The CDR3 DNA reads TGTGCCAGCAGTAACGACAGGGCCTACGAGCAGTACTTC. Its translation: CASSNDRAYEQYF. The chain carries TRBV28 and TRBJ2-7; 7 bases match TRBD1. The germline gives CDR1 MDHEN, CDR2 SYDVKM. Trimming at V came to 5 bases and at J to 2 bases, leaving 3 bases not matched to a gene. The CDR3 has 13 amino acids.

CDR3 residues: CASSPRMGDQPQHF. The DNA for the CDR3 is TGTGCCAGCTCACCACGAATGGGGGATCAGCCCCAGCATTTT. The chain recombines TRBV18 with TRBJ1-5; TRBD1 is a possible D gene (5 bases). Germline CDR1 KGHSH, CDR2 LQKENI. The length of the CDR3 is 14 residues. V was clipped by 1 base and J by 5 bases, with 9 bases between them.

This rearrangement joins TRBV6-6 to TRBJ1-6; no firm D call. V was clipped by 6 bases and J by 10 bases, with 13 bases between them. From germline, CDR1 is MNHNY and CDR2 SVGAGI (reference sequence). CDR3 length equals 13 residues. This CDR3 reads CASSSVRESPLHF. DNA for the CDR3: TGTGCCAGCAGCTCAGTTCGGGAGTCACCCCTCCACTTT.

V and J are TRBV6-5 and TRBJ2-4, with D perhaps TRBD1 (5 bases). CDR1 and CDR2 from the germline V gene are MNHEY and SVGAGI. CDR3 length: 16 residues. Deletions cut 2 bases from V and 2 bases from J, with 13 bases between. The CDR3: CASSYDQWGPKNIQYF. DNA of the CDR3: TGTGCCAGCAGTTACGACCAATGGGGCCCCAAAAACATTCAGTACTTC.

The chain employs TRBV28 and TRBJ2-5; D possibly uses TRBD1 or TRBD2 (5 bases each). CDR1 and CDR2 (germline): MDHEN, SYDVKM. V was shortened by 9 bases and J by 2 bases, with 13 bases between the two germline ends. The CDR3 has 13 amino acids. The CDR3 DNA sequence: TGTGCCAGTCAGGGTGGGGGACAAGAGACCCAGTACTTC. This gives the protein CASQGGGQETQYF.

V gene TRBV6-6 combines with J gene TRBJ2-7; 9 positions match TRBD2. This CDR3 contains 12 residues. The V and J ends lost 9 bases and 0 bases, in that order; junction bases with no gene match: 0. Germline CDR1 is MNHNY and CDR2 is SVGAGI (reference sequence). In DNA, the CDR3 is TGTGCCAGTAGCGGGAGCTCCTACGAGCAGTACTTC. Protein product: CASSGSSYEQYF.

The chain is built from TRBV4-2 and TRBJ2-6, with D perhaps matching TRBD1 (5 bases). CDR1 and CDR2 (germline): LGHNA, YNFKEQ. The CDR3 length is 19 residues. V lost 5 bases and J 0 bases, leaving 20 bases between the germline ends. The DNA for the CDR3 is TGTGCCAGCAGCTTGGTTGGTTTTGCAGGGAACTCTGGGGCCAACGTCCTGACTTTC. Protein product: CASSLVGFAGNSGANVLTF.

The CDR3 DNA reads TGTGCCAGCAGTCCAAGGGACAGGTACACTGAAGCTTTCTTT. Translation gives CASSPRDRYTEAFF. The chain joins TRBV6-1 to TRBJ1-1; TRBD1 matches at 8 bases. Germline CDR1 reads MNHNS; CDR2 reads SASEGT. The CDR3 covers 14 residues. V was pared by 5 bases and J by 3 bases, with 5 bases of the junction left unmatched.

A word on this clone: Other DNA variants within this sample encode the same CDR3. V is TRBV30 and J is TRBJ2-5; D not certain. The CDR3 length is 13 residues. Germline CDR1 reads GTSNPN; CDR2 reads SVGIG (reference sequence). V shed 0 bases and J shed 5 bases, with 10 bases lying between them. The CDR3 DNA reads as TGTGCCTGGAGTGTCTTAGTAGGGGAGACCCAGTACTTC. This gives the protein CAWSVLVGETQYF.

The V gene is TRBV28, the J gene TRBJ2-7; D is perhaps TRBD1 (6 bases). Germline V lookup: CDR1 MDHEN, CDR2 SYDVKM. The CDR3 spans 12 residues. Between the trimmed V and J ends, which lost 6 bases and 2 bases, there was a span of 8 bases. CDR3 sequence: CASRDRTYEQYF. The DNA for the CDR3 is TGTGCCAGCAGGGACAGAACCTACGAGCAGTACTTC.

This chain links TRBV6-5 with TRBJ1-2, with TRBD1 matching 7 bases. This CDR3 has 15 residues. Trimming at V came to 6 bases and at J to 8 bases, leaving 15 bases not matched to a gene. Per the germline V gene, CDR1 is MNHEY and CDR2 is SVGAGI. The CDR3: CASSINTGARRGYTF. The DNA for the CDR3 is TGTGCCAGCAGCATTAATACAGGGGCGCGACGGGGCTACACCTTC.